This T cell receptor (beta chain) comes out of a study of blood T cell repertoires in COVID-19. In the study overall: The cDNA or gDNA used as material had been derived from T cells, B-cell-depleted T cells, or PBMCs.

Participant reports of clinical history set cohort assignment. Clones were sequenced by immunoSEQ multiplex PCR, and TCRdb holds only the in-frame ones, with some missing. The data contain 150,000 to 200,000 clones, about 91% of them singletons. The receptor was derived from a woman in her 40s with acute COVID-19. Sequences were obtained from PBMCs or T cells enriched from blood (not recorded which).

The DNA of the CDR3 is TGTGCCAGCAGTCCATCTAGCGGGGGGGTCCAAGAGACCCAGTACTTC. Translating it yields CASSPSSGGVQETQYF. The chain has TRBV6-2 or TRBV6-3 and TRBJ2-5; 12 nucleotides line up with TRBD2. CDR1 and CDR2 (germline): MNHEY, SVGEGT. Germline trimming cut 5 bases from V and 1 base from J; bases unmatched to any gene: 5. The CDR3 runs 16 residues.